This T cell receptor beta chain came from a study of identical twins (TCRdb year 2016). The study in broad terms: The study deep-sequenced TCR alpha and beta repertoires from monozygotic twins, unrelated adults of various ages and cord blood to test whether fetal clonotypes persist. To rule out contamination, the twin experiments were replicated at different times with different library preparation protocols.

Comment on this clonotype: Its antigen is unknown. One base away there is no much larger clone; base qualities are not given.

All donors were healthy Caucasians. Three pairs of female monozygotic twins, all aged about 18 to 30 years, made up the twin cohort. Positive isolation kits from Invitrogen were used to isolate the CD4+ and CD8+ T cell populations. Study-wide conclusions, independent of this receptor: Excess twin sharing in beta out-of-frame sequences was weaker because fewer shared sequences lowered the signal-to-noise ratio. Compared with coincidental sharing between unrelated individuals, out-of-frame TCR alpha sequences shared between twins showed an excess of sequences with low generation probability. Out-of-frame TCR alpha sharing in monozygotic twins was systematically underestimated by recombination models, whereas sharing between unrelated individuals was in agreement with the recombination models. Because the same donors could not be followed over many years, the conclusions relied on cross-sectional statistical analysis. Fewer insertions were carried by abundant cord blood beta clonotypes, a similar but weaker trend appeared in young adult naive repertoires, and no such trend appeared in memory repertoires. Invariant T cells such as MAIT and iNKT could partly confound zero-insertion analyses, though diverse VJ usage argued against this for most clonotypes.

Library preparation used 5' RACE. The sequencing machine was an Illumina HiSeq 2000. Template switching added a universal primer binding site, and the final cDNA carried a unique molecular identifier that allowed TCR cDNA molecules to be counted accurately. Specific primers in the conserved constant-segment region were used to synthesize first-strand cDNA for the TCR alpha and beta chains. To control for contamination, every cDNA library carried two barcodes: a SMART-Mk sample barcode plus Illumina barcodes. TruSeq adapter sequences and Illumina sample barcodes were added in two successive PCR steps. The TCR alpha and beta cDNA libraries were sequenced on the Illumina HiSeq platform using custom primers. The original methods were these. Raw reads were processed with MiGEC to extract unique molecular identifiers, and MiXCR was used to determine CDR3 positions. For each individual, recombination models were inferred using an EM algorithm with the repgenHMM and IGoR tools. Shared clonotype analysis was performed with the tcR package in R, normalizing sharing by the product of cloneset sizes. Out-of-frame nonproductive sequences were analyzed to study raw recombination free of thymic and clonal selection effects. TCRdb passed the public sequencing reads through fastp at Q25 and MiXCR, retaining productive beta sequences. Entries that share a CDR3 protein sequence are merged under the most common genes and DNA. TCRdb, rather than the study authors, made the V and J calls. The sample has over 500,000 distinct CDR3 sequences on record, 20% to 25% of them singletons. The ten largest clones take up roughly 0.9% of the sample.

From the cysteine through the phenylalanine, the CDR3 covers 13 amino acids. Of the read, only the CDR3 DNA is kept; its 39 bases are in frame from base 1. CDR1 and CDR2, per the germline V gene (reference sequence), are LNHDA and SQIVND. Relative to germline, V is 3 bases shorter and J is 3 bases shorter, with 8 bases between their ends. These records were also assigned to another study, of T cells expressing NK-cell markers. As described in the second report: TCR beta-chain repertoires were profiled in sorted CD3+CD56+NKG2C+, CD3+CD56+NKG2C- and CD3+CD56-NKG2C+ T-cell subsets from several donors. Among the eight sequenced donors, seven were HCMV-seropositive and one was HCMV-seronegative. To restrict sorting to alphabetaTCR-expressing T cells, an anti-gammadeltaTCR antibody was added in several experiments. In six donors, the dominant CD3+CD56+NKG2C+ clonotypes were found to rank among the top 10 CD8+ clonotypes and to make up 1.0-7.0% of CD8+ T cells. Those dominant clonotypes were again the most abundant among CD3+CD56-NKG2C+ cells in several donors, at about 28.3-65%. Whether the expanded NKG2C-expressing T cell clones were specific for HCMV antigens remained unclear. Randomly selected healthy volunteers, three men and five women, were used as the eight sequenced donors. HCMV serostatus was determined by detecting HCMV-specific IgG in serum with a commercial ELISA kit. MIGEC handled demultiplexing of the reads and grouping by UMI, while MiTCR was used to assemble and quantify clonotypes. Only TCR cDNA sequences supported by at least two reads were kept to exclude erroneous sequences. The tcR package was used for downstream repertoire analysis, and clonotypes were matched across fractions by CDR3 nucleotide sequence plus V segment. VDJmatch was used to annotate antigen specificity against VDJdb, with one amino acid substitution in CDR3 allowed.

The TCR was taken from a woman aged 18-29 years in good health. The rearranged chain carries TRBV19 and TRBJ1-1, with TRBD1 perhaps the D gene, on 5 matching bases. Sequencing was done on a sample of CD4+ T cells sorted from blood. The DNA sequence is TGTGCCAGTAGTATTCGGGACTACACTGAAGCTTTCTTT. This gives the protein CASSIRDYTEAFF.